Each of the 14 T cell receptor beta chains below was sequenced from the same sample in a study of Tregs in tolerant kidney transplant recipients (dated by TCRdb to the late 2010s). The sample's time point label, decoded: blood sample drawn before combined kidney and bone marrow transplant. Library preparation was by the immunoSEQ multiplex PCR assay. Held by TCRdb, this immuneACCESS table contains in-frame sequences only and omits some clones. Under half of the omission traces to an unresolved V gene where checked; the cause of the rest is unknown. Here the sample has 100,000 to 130,000 clones; about 90% occur a single time. The biggest ten clones account for 0.34% of the sample. The sequencing here drew on CD4+ T cells from blood, taken before the transplant. These receptors were taken from a human donor who received a combined kidney and bone marrow transplant.

The gene calls are TRBV19 and TRBJ1-2; TRBD1 aligns across 10 bases. CDR3 length equals 19 residues. Germline CDR1 LNHDA, CDR2 SQIVND (reference sequence). Trimming at V came to 4 bases and at J to 0 bases, leaving 14 bases not matched to a gene. Here the CDR3 reads CASSTQAGTGARANYGYTF. CDR3 DNA: TGTGCCAGTAGTACCCAGGCAGGGACAGGGGCCCGAGCTAACTATGGCTACACCTTC.

This rearrangement joins TRBV10-3 to TRBJ2-7; tentatively, D is TRBD2 (6 bases). CDR3 length: 12 residues. With 8 bases removed from V and 6 bases from J, the gap between germline ends came to 14 bases. The germline CDR1 and CDR2 sequences are ENHRY and SYGVKD. CDR3 in amino acids: CAIGPEGREQYF. In DNA, the CDR3 is TGTGCCATCGGGCCGGAGGGGCGCGAGCAGTACTTC.

This clone was recorded only once. This chain links TRBV5-1 with TRBJ1-4, with TRBD1 matching 11 bases. V dropped 4 bases and J dropped 6; count of bases not matched to a gene: 11. Per germline, CDR1 SGHRS and CDR2 YFSETQ. CDR3 length: 17 amino acids. CDR3 sequence reads: CASSAARDRGWDEKLFF. CDR3 nucleotides: TGCGCCAGCAGCGCCGCCCGGGACAGGGGGTGGGATGAAAAACTGTTTTTT.

The chain joins TRBV7-8 to TRBJ1-6; a weak D match, TRBD1 (6 bases). The germline CDR1 and CDR2 sequences are SGHVS and FQNEAQ. The V gene lost 5 bases and the J gene lost 11 bases, with 16 bases spanning the gap. The CDR3 loop spans 14 amino acids. As DNA, the CDR3 is TGTGCCAGCAGCCAAAGGGTGGGGGCGGCACCCCTCCACTTT. Protein: CASSQRVGAAPLHF.

V usage is TRBV30 and J usage is TRBJ2-1; 16 bases match TRBD2. The CDR3 runs to 19 residues. Per germline, CDR1 GTSNPN and CDR2 SVGIG (reference sequence). V shed 1 base, J shed 9 bases, and the junction held 15 bases outside the gene matches. CDR3 protein: CAWSASTPGTSGRGGEQFF. The CDR3 bases are TGTGCCTGGAGTGCCTCAACCCCCGGGACTAGCGGGAGGGGGGGTGAGCAGTTCTTC. Drawing the rest from reference TRBV30 and TRBJ2-1, the complete variable domain is SQTIHQWPATLVQPVGSPLSLECTVEGTSNPNLYWYRQAAGRGLQLLFYSVGIGQISSEVPQNLSASRPQDRQFILSSKKLLLSDSGFYLCAWSASTPGTSGRGGEQFFGPGTRLTVL.

This clone has more than one count but fewer than ten. This chain uses TRBV5-5 with TRBJ2-5; 10 nucleotides match TRBD2. J was trimmed by 8 bases and V by 4 bases; bases with no gene match: 17. CDR3 size: 17 residues. Per the germline V gene, CDR1 is SGHKS and CDR2 is YYEKEE (reference sequence). In nucleotides, the CDR3 is TGTGCCAGCAGCCCGCTTCCGATAAGCGGGGGGGCCGGAACCCAGTACTTC. Protein sequence: CASSPLPISGGAGTQYF.

This sequence joins TRBV6-4 and TRBJ2-1; D uncertain. V was trimmed by 2 bases and J by 6 bases, leaving 8 bases between them. This CDR3 contains 13 residues. CDR1 and CDR2 from the germline V gene are MRHNA and SNTAGT. The CDR3 loop is CASSDLVSNEQFF. In DNA form, the CDR3 reads TGTGCCAGCAGTGACCTAGTAAGCAATGAGCAGTTCTTC.

V gene TRBV9 combines with J gene TRBJ1-3; D is undetermined. The CDR3 length is 17 residues. V lost 1 base and J 0 bases, leaving 14 bases between the germline ends. The germline V gene has CDR1 SGDLS and CDR2 YYNGEE. DNA for the CDR3: TGTGCCAGCAGCGTAAACCCGGGGTTCAACTCTGGAAACACCATATATTTT. Protein product: CASSVNPGFNSGNTIYF.

J is TRBJ2-2 and V is TRBV10-3; D unresolved. The CDR3 has 14 amino acids. CDR1 is ENHRY and CDR2 is SYGVKD in the germline V gene. The V end was cut by 7 bases, the J end by 0 bases, with 9 bases between. As DNA, the CDR3 is TGTGCCATCACCTTAAGCCCGAACACCGGGGAGCTGTTTTTT. This gives the protein CAITLSPNTGELFF.

The chain joins TRBV5-1 to TRBJ1-5; the D is unclear. Germline V gene lookup returns CDR1 SGHRS and CDR2 YFSETQ. This CDR3 comprises 13 residues. The ends were cut back, 1 base at V and 6 bases at J, with 8 bases in the middle. CDR3 in amino acids: CASSLLEGQPQHF. Written as DNA, the CDR3 is TGCGCCAGCAGCTTGCTCGAGGGTCAGCCCCAGCATTTT.

In its sample, this clone was seen a few times. The chain is built from TRBV5-4 and TRBJ2-1; TRBD2 matches 10 bases. The germline V gene has CDR1 SGHNT and CDR2 YYREEE (reference sequence). V shed 2 bases, J shed 4 bases, and the junction held 3 bases outside the gene matches. The CDR3 covers 15 residues. In DNA form, the CDR3 reads TGTGCCAGCAGCTTTTGGACTAGCGGATACAATGAGCAGTTCTTC. Translated, it gives CASSFWTSGYNEQFF.

The J gene is TRBJ2-7, the V gene TRBV30, with 7 positions matching TRBD1. With 2 bases clipped from V and 5 bases from J, the junction kept 15 bases outside the gene matches. This CDR3 comprises 16 residues. CDR1 and CDR2 (germline): GTSNPN, SVGIG (reference sequence). CDR3 sequence reads: CAWSTPPGQVRHEQYF. CDR3 nucleotides: TGTGCCTGGAGTACTCCGCCCGGACAGGTGAGACACGAGCAGTACTTC.

CDR3 sequence (DNA): TGTGCCAGCAGGGATAGCGGGGGCCCGAACACCGGGGAGCTGTTTTTT. Amino acids: CASRDSGGPNTGELFF. V and J are TRBV9 and TRBJ2-2; 9 bases match TRBD2. With 5 bases clipped from V and 0 bases from J, the junction kept 5 bases outside the gene matches. Germline CDR1 reads SGDLS; CDR2 reads YYNGEE. The CDR3 is made up of 16 amino acids.

The chain carries TRBV2 and TRBJ2-3; 7 bases fit TRBD1. Looked up from germline, CDR1 is SNHLY and CDR2 is FYNNEI. Trimming cost V 6 bases and J 6 bases; bases outside gene matches: 9. This CDR3 contains 14 residues. CDR3 residues: CASRRGLLEDTQYF. CDR3 bases: TGTGCCAGCAGAAGGGGGCTCTTGGAGGATACGCAGTATTTT.